These 4 T cell receptor beta chains were sequenced from one sample in a study of blood T cell repertoires in COVID-19. Sequenced by immunoSEQ multiplex PCR; TCRdb stores in-frame clones only, minus some. The sample lists 380,000 or so clones; more than 75% were seen once. The specimen sequenced was PBMCs or T cells enriched from blood (not recorded which). These receptors all stem from a man aged 25 to 40 who had recovered from COVID-19.

The chain recombines TRBV7-2 with TRBJ1-5; D not resolved. Trimming cost V 5 bases and J 0 bases, with 8 bases left between them. Germline V gene lookup returns CDR1 SGHTA and CDR2 FQGNSA. The CDR3 is 14 residues long. In DNA, the CDR3 is TGTGCCAGCAGCCACGACTATAGCAATCAGCCCCAGCATTTT. Translation gives CASSHDYSNQPQHF. Based on the CDR3 plus reference TRBV7-2 and TRBJ1-5, the full variable domain is GAGVSQSPSNKVTEKGKDVELRCDPISGHTALYWYRQSLGQGLEFLIYFQGNSAPDKSGLPSDRFSAERTGGSVSTLTIQRTQQEDSAVYLCASSHDYSNQPQHFGDGTRLSIL.

This chain links TRBV21-1 with TRBJ2-7; whether TRBD1, the table's D call, matches the DNA was not checked. TRBV21-1 is assigned pseudogene status. The CDR3 is 15 residues long. The CDR3 here is CASAYPGTYAYEQYF. For the CDR3, the DNA is TGTGCCAGCGCGTATCCCGGGACATATGCCTACGAGCAGTACTTC.

The chain has TRBV4-3 and TRBJ2-2; no clear D gene. The V gene's germline CDR1 is LGHNA and CDR2 YSLEER. The CDR3 runs to 15 residues. Trimming left V 1 base short and J 8 bases short, with 14 bases between. In DNA, the CDR3 is TGCGCCAGCAGCCAAGTATTAGCTGTAAATGGGGAGCTGTTTTTT. Translating gives CASSQVLAVNGELFF.

The genes are TRBV2 and TRBJ2-7, with no clear D. V was cut by 6 bases and J by 4 bases, with 4 bases left in between. Germline V lookup: CDR1 SNHLY, CDR2 FYNNEI. The CDR3 extends over 10 amino acids. The CDR3 sequence: CASSGYEQYF. The DNA for the CDR3 is TGTGCCAGCAGCGGGTACGAGCAGTACTTC.